Below, 25 T cell receptor beta chains from the same sample are listed, as sequenced in a study of neurological immune-mediated disorders. TCRdb recomputed calls from the 5' RACE reads with MiXCR, one row per CDR3 protein. The sample yields about 35,000 distinct CDR3 sequences, 3.8% seen once. What was sequenced was PBMCs. The receptors come from a man aged 25-40 years with multiple sclerosis.

There are many counts of this clonotype. The V gene is TRBV10-2, the J gene TRBJ2-3; 12 bases agree with TRBD2. The CDR3 is 18 amino acids. After removal of 6 bases from V and 4 bases from J, the junction contained 14 bases not matched to a gene. From germline, CDR1 is WSHSY and CDR2 SAAADI. CDR3 protein: CASRRGSSGGAGSDTQYF. CDR3 nucleotides: TGCGCCAGCAGGAGGGGGTCTAGCGGGGGGGCCGGGTCAGATACGCAGTATTTT.

This clonotype was recorded at least ten times. The rearrangement uses TRBV10-1 and TRBJ2-2, with a weak D call TRBD2 (6 bases). Germline-derived CDR1 and CDR2 are WNHNN and SYGVQD (reference sequence). This CDR3 region has 14 residues. The V end was cut by 5 bases, the J end by 4 bases, with 11 bases between. The CDR3 DNA reads as TGCGCCAGCAGTCCGGAGGGGACCACCGGGGAGCTGTTTTTT. This codes for CASSPEGTTGELFF.

V usage is TRBV7-6 and J usage is TRBJ2-5; 9 bases match TRBD1. Germline CDR1 reads SGHVS; CDR2 reads FNYEAQ. The CDR3 is 16 residues long. V dropped 5 bases and J dropped 5; count of bases not matched to a gene: 12. The CDR3 reads CASSEDGTGWPETQYF. Here the CDR3 DNA reads TGTGCCAGCAGCGAAGATGGGACAGGGTGGCCGGAGACCCAGTACTTC.

This clonotype was observed a handful of times. The chain combines TRBV5-6 with TRBJ2-7; D may match TRBD1 or TRBD2 (5 bases each). The CDR3 spans 12 residues. V gave up 4 bases and J gave up 6 bases, with 11 bases separating them. The germline CDR1 and CDR2 sequences are SGHDT and YYEEEE. The DNA of the CDR3 is TGTGCCAGCAGCGGCCACGGGGCCGAGCAGTACTTC. Protein sequence: CASSGHGAEQYF.

This clonotype was seen at least ten times. This CDR3 reads CASRSAGSRSNQPQHF. The DNA for the CDR3 is TGTGCCAGCAGGTCCGCAGGGTCTAGGAGCAATCAGCCCCAGCATTTT. V usage is TRBV12-3 or TRBV12-4 and J usage is TRBJ1-5; D is perhaps TRBD1 (5 bases). The CDR3 runs 16 residues. V was cut by 6 bases and J by 1 base, with 16 bases left in between.

V and J are TRBV5-1 and TRBJ2-3; the D is unclear. CDR3 length: 13 residues. Trimming took off 7 bases at V and 0 bases at J, with 9 bases between the two ends. Looked up from germline, CDR1 is SGHRS and CDR2 is YFSETQ. The chain's CDR3 is CASGRGSTDTQYF. In nucleotides, the CDR3 is TGCGCCAGCGGCCGAGGTAGCACAGATACGCAGTATTTT.

This clonotype was seen repeatedly, ten times or more. The CDR3, as DNA: TGCAGCGTTGCGGCAGGGGGCAACACTGAAGCTTTCTTT. It specifies CSVAAGGNTEAFF. The chain is built from TRBV29-1 and TRBJ1-1, with TRBD1 identical over 8 bases. V shed 4 bases, J shed 2 bases, and the junction held 3 bases outside the gene matches. The CDR3 sequence is 13 residues long. Per germline, CDR1 SQVTM and CDR2 ANQGSEA.

The chain recombines TRBV5-6 with TRBJ1-4; TRBD1 might be the D (6 bases). There are 15 residues in the CDR3. CDR1 is SGHDT and CDR2 is YYEEEE in the germline V gene. Trimming shortened V by 1 base and J by 8 bases, and 15 bases separated the two germline ends. DNA of the CDR3: TGTGCCAGCAGCTTGAGGACAGAAGGAGGGGAAAAACTGTTTTTT. Translated: CASSLRTEGGEKLFF.

The sample holds many counts of this clonotype. The chain joins TRBV29-1 to TRBJ1-2; TRBD1 matches at 8 bases. V gave up 6 bases and J gave up 4 bases; unmatched junction bases: 10. The CDR3 sequence is 14 residues long. Germline V gene data show CDR1 as SQVTM and CDR2 as ANQGSEA. This CDR3 is CSVGDRGLSYGYTF. For the CDR3, the DNA is TGCAGCGTCGGCGACAGGGGATTAAGCTATGGCTACACCTTC.

As regards this clonotype: One end of the junction is discordant with germline, which a read error may explain. This rearrangement joins TRBV12-3 or TRBV12-4 to TRBJ1-5; D call uncertain. CDR3 length: 14 amino acids. CDR3 sequence reads: CASSLWAGEEPQNF. The CDR3, as DNA: TGTGCCAGCAGTTTATGGGCGGGTGAAGAGCCCCAGAATTTT.

This clonotype has at least ten counts. The chain combines TRBV7-2 with TRBJ2-7; D gene uncertain. The CDR3 runs to 12 residues. Germline assignment: CDR1 SGHTA and CDR2 FQGNSA. V lost 2 bases to trimming and J lost 3 bases, with 5 bases between them. The CDR3 is CASSLSYYEQYF. Written as DNA, the CDR3 is TGTGCCAGCAGCTTAAGTTACTACGAGCAGTACTTC.

This clonotype has ten or more counts. This CDR3 is CASTSLERGGQETQYF. The DNA for the CDR3 is TGTGCCAGCACCTCGCTAGAGCGGGGGGGACAAGAGACCCAGTACTTC. The chain employs TRBV12-3 or TRBV12-4 and TRBJ2-5; TRBD2 aligns across 10 bases. This CDR3 is built from 16 residues. J lost 2 bases, V lost 7 bases, and 10 bases had no gene match.

The table lists this clonotype with many counts. The gene calls are TRBV6-5 and TRBJ2-7, with 13 nucleotides matching TRBD2. This CDR3 comprises 15 residues. Germline V lookup: CDR1 MNHEY, CDR2 SVGAGI. Trimming cost V 2 bases and J 5 bases; bases outside gene matches: 3. As DNA, the CDR3 is TGTGCCAGCAGTTACCGGACTAGCGGGGGTAACGAGCAGTACTTC. Protein sequence: CASSYRTSGGNEQYF.

This clonotype was seen many times. V usage is TRBV5-1 and J usage is TRBJ2-3; D not certain. CDR1 and CDR2 from the germline V gene are SGHRS and YFSETQ. The germline V and J ends were trimmed by 2 bases and 4 bases, with 11 bases remaining between them. There are 14 residues in the CDR3. The CDR3 DNA sequence: TGCGCCAGCAGCTTAAGTCAAGCCTCAGATACGCAGTATTTT. It codes for CASSLSQASDTQYF.

Turning to this clonotype: Because it lacks the conserved phenylalanine or tryptophan at the end, this CDR3 is likely a read error. This rearrangement joins TRBV7-9 to TRBJ2-7; D is undetermined. This CDR3 has 13 residues. CDR1 is SEHNR and CDR2 is FQNEAQ in the germline V gene (reference sequence). The V end was cut by 2 bases, the J end by 4 bases, with 9 bases between. The CDR3 DNA is TGTGCCAGCAGCTTACTGACCCAATACGAGCAGTACTGC. Its protein product is CASSLLTQYEQYC.

This clonotype has a count of ten or more. CDR3 sequence reads: CASSQGGVNEQFF. The CDR3 bases are TGTGCCAGCAGTCAGGGCGGTGTGAATGAGCAGTTCTTC. The chain employs TRBV27 and TRBJ2-1; maybe TRBD1 (5 bases). There are 13 residues in the CDR3. The V gene lost 5 bases and the J gene lost 7 bases, with 12 bases spanning the gap. CDR1 MNHEY and CDR2 SMNVEV come from the germline V gene (reference sequence).

The rearrangement uses TRBV5-4 and TRBJ2-3; TRBD2 aligns across 8 bases. Germline CDR1 SGHNT, CDR2 YYREEE (reference sequence). This CDR3 has 15 amino acids. V gave up 4 bases and J gave up 2 bases; unmatched junction bases: 6. CDR3 sequence (DNA): TGTGCCAGCAGCCGCGGGGGGTCGTCCACAGATACGCAGTATTTT. Encoded protein: CASSRGGSSTDTQYF.

The sample holds many counts of this clonotype. The V call is TRBV5-6, the J call TRBJ1-4; 9 bases match TRBD1. Germline V gene data show CDR1 as SGHDT and CDR2 as YYEEEE. This CDR3 has 15 amino acids. The V and J ends lost 3 bases and 8 bases, in that order; junction bases with no gene match: 8. In DNA form, the CDR3 reads TGTGCCAGCAGCTCACTCGACAGGGGGGGAGAAAAACTGTTTTTT. Translation: CASSSLDRGGEKLFF.

This clonotype is categorized as medium-sized. Germline and junction disagree at one end, which may indicate a read error. This chain joins TRBV4-2 and TRBJ1-5; D not certain. In germline, CDR1 is LGHNA, CDR2 YNFKEQ. The CDR3 is made up of 15 amino acids. In DNA form, the CDR3 reads TGTGCCAGCAGCCAAGAGTCAGCGACGAATCAGCCCCAGAATTTT. Its protein product is CASSQESATNQPQNF.

This clonotype was seen many times. The V gene is TRBV20-1, the J gene TRBJ2-1; D perhaps matches TRBD2 (5 bases). The CDR3 extends over 15 amino acids. Trimming took off 6 bases at V and 0 bases at J, with 15 bases between the two ends. Germline values: CDR1 DFQATT, CDR2 SNEGSKA (reference sequence). CDR3 protein: CSAPMTGSSYNEQFF. DNA for the CDR3: TGCAGTGCCCCGATGACTGGGAGCTCCTACAATGAGCAGTTCTTC.

This clonotype showed up many times. The chain has TRBV5-1 and TRBJ1-2, with 8 bases lining up with TRBD1. Losses at the gene ends were 5 bases for V and 4 bases for J; bases not matched to a gene: 7. The germline CDR1 and CDR2 sequences are SGHRS and YFSETQ. CDR3 length: 14 amino acids. The CDR3 DNA follows: TGCGCCAGCAGAGACCTAGGACAGGGCTATGGCTACACCTTC. Translating it yields CASRDLGQGYGYTF.

This clonotype was seen ten or more times. Relative to the germline gene, one junction end is altered; a read error may explain this. V and J are TRBV20-1 and TRBJ1-5, with no clear D. CDR1 DFQATT and CDR2 SNEGSKA come from the germline V gene (reference sequence). CDR3 size: 11 residues. The CDR3 sequence: CSAGQNQPQNF. Here the CDR3 DNA reads TGCAGTGCAGGGCAAAATCAGCCCCAGAATTTT.

The sample holds a few counts of this clonotype. One junction end disagrees with the germline gene, perhaps due to a read error. The gene calls are TRBV4-1 and TRBJ1-5; D is uncertain. In germline, CDR1 is MGHRA, CDR2 YSYEKL. CDR3 size: 15 residues. CDR3 region: CASSPTPSGLGSQNF. The CDR3 DNA reads as TGCGCCAGCAGCCCCACCCCGAGCGGACTTGGGTCCCAGAATTTT.

This clonotype was counted at least ten times. The J gene is TRBJ2-5, the V gene TRBV5-1; possible D gene TRBD1, 5 bases. V gave up 5 bases and J gave up 1 base, with 18 bases separating them. Germline loops: CDR1 SGHRS, CDR2 YFSETQ. This CDR3 has 16 residues. This chain's CDR3 is CASRPAGSAVQETQYF. The CDR3 bases are TGCGCCAGCAGACCAGCAGGGTCGGCCGTCCAAGAGACCCAGTACTTC.

This clonotype showed up many times. The chain is built from TRBV12-3 or TRBV12-4 and TRBJ2-5; D call uncertain. Trimming took 3 bases from V and 6 from J, leaving 8 bases between them. The CDR3 totals 12 residues. The CDR3 spells CASSLGKQTQYF. CDR3 coding DNA: TGTGCCAGCAGTTTGGGAAAGCAGACCCAGTACTTC.